This T cell receptor beta chain was sequenced for a study of regulatory T cells in long-lasting Graves disease (dated by TCRdb to the early 2020s). Regarding the complete study: Patients with newly diagnosed Graves' disease had been on antithyroid drugs for under 3 months. This study used TCR sequencing and RNA sequencing of peripheral blood to compare persistent Graves' disease patients against newly diagnosed Graves' disease patients. The study took place in China and was registered as a clinical trial. A total of some 35 samples underwent TCR sequencing, from about 13 patients with persistent Graves' disease and around 20 patients with newly diagnosed Graves' disease.

The library was obtained by multiplex PCR. The instrument given in TCRdb is Illumina HiSeq 4000. CDR3 regions were amplified by Arm-PCR with iRepertoire HTBI primers to construct TCR beta libraries. Before sequencing, the PCR products went through gel purification. The study's own analysis went as follows. A total of around 66 TRBV and 14 TRBJ segments were identified across samples and were used for gene usage analysis of CDR3 amino acid clonotypes. COPE and FqMerger were used to merge the filtered high-quality paired reads into contigs. BLAST was used to align contigs to the IMGT TRBV, TRBD and TRBJ reference genes, and CDR3 was defined following IMGT. Highly expanded clones were defined as clonotypes with a frequency above 0.1%. Shannon entropy served as the measure of repertoire diversity, while the Gini coefficient captured V-J evenness. Clonotypes shared by more than one individual were considered public. TCRdb reprocessed the public reads (quality trimming at Q25 with fastp, clone calling with MiXCR) and kept in-frame beta chains. Every CDR3 protein is listed once, alongside the most common genes and DNA of its rows. The V and J calls here are based on TCRdb, not the publication. In all, the sample holds 400,000 to 450,000 distinct CDR3 sequences, and roughly 17% of those were seen once. The ten biggest clones cover around 11% of the sample.

The sample holds many counts of this clonotype. Its binding antigen is unknown. The record has no base qualities; no much larger clone is one base away. What this sample's time point label stands for: newly diagnosed GD, antithyroid drugs for less than 3 months. For both TCR sequencing and RNA sequencing, RNA was extracted from PBMCs in TRIzol. Graves' disease was diagnosed according to American Thyroid Association guidelines. Patients for the study were recruited at an endocrinology department in Xi'an, China. Each patient gave 7 to 9.5 milliliters of peripheral blood, collected in an EDTA anticoagulant tube. Ficoll Paque Plus density gradient separation was used to isolate PBMCs, and no additional T cell sorting was done. An Agilent 2100 Bioanalyzer and agarose gel were used to check RNA quality, while a NanoDrop 2000 measured RNA concentration. Results and caveats for the whole study, not just this receptor: Sequencing and analysis were restricted to the TCR beta chain. Only peripheral blood was studied, because thyroid tissue, the primary lesion, was inaccessible. Persistent disease showed preferential use of TRBV28, TRBJ1-2 and TRBJ2-5, whereas newly diagnosed disease favored TRBV20-1 and TRBJ2-1. More public clonotypes were shared among persistent patients (2,741) than among newly diagnosed patients (966). The authors acknowledged the small sample size as a limitation that may reduce accuracy. Compared with newly diagnosed patients, patients with persistent Graves' disease had lower TCR Shannon entropy and fewer highly expanded clones, which suggests clonal expansion.

At the junction V is shortened by 5 bases and J by 3 bases; bases outside the gene matches: 11. The CDR1 and CDR2 encoded by the germline V gene are SGHTA and FQGNSA. The CDR3 has 16 amino acids, counting the end cysteine and phenylalanine. Left in the record is the CDR3 DNA by itself, 48 bases read in frame from the first base. These same records also appear under a second study, on T cells in Graves' hyperthyroidism and ophthalmopathy. The second source states: A patient counted as having stable Graves' hyperthyroidism if no progression to ophthalmopathy occurred over 18 months of follow-up. Hyperthyroidism patients were newly diagnosed, had a disease duration of under 2 months, and were aged 18 to 65 years. Patients with uncontrolled infections, other autoimmune diseases, pregnancy or lactation were excluded. Diagnoses relied on clinical symptoms, serum thyroxine and TRAb, thyroid ultrasound and orbital computed tomography. For the first round of RT-PCR on the TCR CDR3, the HTBI primer set was used together with the Qiagen OneStep RT-PCR kit. Blood samples also contained most of the expanded thyroid clonotypes (frequency above 0.001), which suggests that blood repertoires may reflect thyroid immune responses. A model built on a 13 V-J signature distinguished ophthalmopathy from stable hyperthyroidism, reaching over 85% sensitivity and around 81% specificity in cross-validation and 80%/75% in testing. In validation, the model predicted progression to ophthalmopathy a median of roughly 6.1 months before onset, with about 70% sensitivity and 72.22% specificity. To identify distinguishing TCR V-J signatures, a discovery cohort of some 99 patients was used, comprising 43 with Graves' ophthalmopathy and 57 with stable Graves' hyperthyroidism. Prospective prediction of ophthalmopathy was tested in an independent validation cohort consisting of about 20 hyperthyroidism patients and more than 15 patients who later progressed to ophthalmopathy. The 80 to 100 discovery patients were randomly divided into training and test sets at a 7:3 ratio. In six Graves' hyperthyroidism patients, the study also compared T-cell repertoires from thyroid tissue with T-cell repertoires from blood. Once sampling was done, hyperthyroidism patients were given methimazole at a starting dose of 30 mg daily, whereas ophthalmopathy patients were given high-dose intravenous methylprednisolone. Libraries were constructed in a second round of multiplex PCR, after which size selection and purification were performed. Paired-end sequencing of the libraries was performed with 100 bp reads on an Illumina HiSeq2000. SOAPnuke was used to process the raw data, removing reads that contained adapters or uncalled bases, had a mean Phred below 15, or lacked an exact match to the constant primer or identifier. High-quality paired reads were merged with COPE v1.2.5, and unique nucleotide sequences were defined as clonotypes. MiTCR v1.1 was used to align clonotypes to the IMGT TRBV, TRBD and TRBJ reference segments. The analysis was restricted to V-J combinations with a frequency above 0.0001, which together covered roughly 99% of the repertoires. A TCS score was defined as the ratio between F50 (clonal expansion) and ExV (chaos), using BLOSUM62-based TCRdist between CDR3 peptides within each V-J. Welch's t-statistics and random forest reduced 450 to 600 V-J features to some 14, which were used in a naive Bayes classifier (R e1071). No statistical method was used to set the sample size in advance, and investigators knew the group allocation. According to the paper, TCR Vbeta CDR3 sequencing was carried out on over 130 peripheral blood samples, which came from over 40 ophthalmopathy, around 74 hyperthyroidism and roughly 17 progressor patients.

This material consisted of peripheral blood mononuclear cells (PBMCs), taken at new diagnosis, from a patient treated with antithyroid drugs. The V and J genes are TRBV7-2 and TRBJ2-7, with TRBD2 identical over 9 junction bases. This TCR was recovered from a woman aged 25 to 39 with Graves disease. Donor details come from another sample of the same person, matched by shared clones. The bases are TGTGCCAGCAGCGTTTCTACTAGCGGGTACAGCTACGAGCAGTACTTC. This yields the protein CASSVSTSGYSYEQYF. Supplemented by the reference TRBV7-2 and TRBJ2-7 proteins around the CDR3, the complete variable domain is GAGVSQSPSNKVTEKGKDVELRCDPISGHTALYWYRQSLGQGLEFLIYFQGNSAPDKSGLPSDRFSAERTGGSVSTLTIQRTQQEDSAVYLCASSVSTSGYSYEQYFGPGTRLTVT.